This T cell receptor (beta chain) is from a study of cytomegalovirus exposure and HLA in healthy donors. The primer mix had 60 Vbeta and 13 Jbeta primers. TCRdb's table, derived via immunoSEQ multiplex PCR, lists solely in-frame clones and lacks some. The sample lists roughly 110,000 clones; 74% were seen once. This clone was seen a single time. What it recognizes is unknown. CDR1 SQVTM and CDR2 ANQGSEA come from the germline V gene. CDR3 length equals 12 residues. Trimming stripped 0 bases from V and 11 bases from J, with 13 bases between. General observations from the study: In a later analysis, V- and J-gene trimming of beta chains associated with a DCLRE1C missense variant, replicated independently.

The V call is TRBV29-1, the J call TRBJ1-1; the D gene is possibly TRBD1 (5 bases). The sequencing input was PBMCs. This TCR came from a woman in her thirties or forties in good health and CMV-seropositive. Written as DNA, the CDR3 is TGCAGCGTTGAAGATGCAGGGTTAATGGCTTTCTTT. As protein: CSVEDAGLMAFF.